A selection of T cell receptor beta chains follows, all from one sample in a study of T cell clusters in autoimmune cytopenias. One entry per CDR3 protein, without DNA, is what TCRdb gives after re-calling the multiplex PCR reads. Recorded here are roughly 7,500 distinct CDR3 sequences; the top ten clones represent under 4%. Sequenced input: peripheral blood. The receptors originated from a human donor with an autoimmune cytopenia or autoimmune hepatitis (not recorded which). The CDR3 runs from the conserved cysteine through the conserved F or W. Not all rows give a size; the values are once, few, many and, for expanded clones, a class.

cdr3_aa | clone_size | j_call | v_call
CASSFEGNTEAFF | NA | TRBJ1-1 | TRBV7-9
CASSGTGGGGWRGANVLTF | medium-sized | TRBJ2-6 | TRBV19
CASGRTRNQPQHF | NA | TRBJ1-5 | TRBV19
CASSPNPGQLEQYF | NA | TRBJ2-7 | TRBV4-2
CATSDPGLAGDEQFF | NA | TRBJ2-1 | TRBV24-1
CASSPRQGVNTEAFF | medium-sized | TRBJ1-1 | TRBV19
CATSRVGYEQYF | medium-sized | TRBJ2-7 | TRBV15
CASSLGGTLTDTQYF | NA | TRBJ2-3 | TRBV12-3/TRBV12-4
CASSEWTVSSYEQYF | medium-sized | TRBJ2-7 | TRBV6-5
CASSEVGNQPQHF | NA | TRBJ1-5 | TRBV6-1
CASSYSPSGAYNEQFF | medium-sized | TRBJ2-1 | TRBV6-5
CASTWGLAGGGNTGELFF | NA | TRBJ2-2 | TRBV19
CAVGTSGGPSTDTQYF | medium-sized | TRBJ2-3 | TRBV30
CASSYQLGGQETQYF | medium-sized | TRBJ2-5 | TRBV6-5
CASSLALGTGLNQPQHF | NA | TRBJ1-5 | TRBV12-3/TRBV12-4
CATSRDKEGGEQFF | medium-sized | TRBJ2-1 | TRBV15
CASSFPRKETQYF | medium-sized | TRBJ2-5 | TRBV11-1
CASSEGWVAEQPQHF | medium-sized | TRBJ1-5 | TRBV6-1
CASRKTYTDTQYF | medium-sized | TRBJ2-3 | TRBV19
CATSDLHRDTEAFF | NA | TRBJ1-1 | TRBV24-1
CASSLSTEAFF | medium-sized | TRBJ1-1 | TRBV12-3/TRBV12-4
CASSARAGGQETQYF | NA | TRBJ2-5 | TRBV6-5
CATSDFGSYEQYF | NA | TRBJ2-7 | TRBV24-1
CASSSGQGSEKLFF | NA | TRBJ1-4 | TRBV11-1
CASSIGTSGGVWNEQFF | NA | TRBJ2-1 | TRBV19
CASSPSGHQETQYF | NA | TRBJ2-5 | TRBV18
CASRAPDRAPEAFF | medium-sized | TRBJ1-1 | TRBV6-6
CASSFLPGISYEQYF | medium-sized | TRBJ2-7 | TRBV27
CASSYSIQRAYNEQFF | medium-sized | TRBJ2-1 | TRBV6-5
CASSFRLAGHNEQFF | medium-sized | TRBJ2-1 | TRBV27
CASAGTWSNQPQHF | medium-sized | TRBJ1-5 | TRBV6-5
CASSQDLGLAGGPGTGELFF | NA | TRBJ2-2 | TRBV4-2
CASSLGLAGSSETQYF | NA | TRBJ2-5 | TRBV5-1
CASSIASPGEQFF | medium-sized | TRBJ2-1 | TRBV19
CASSWTGTANEKLFF | medium-sized | TRBJ1-4 | TRBV5-4
CASFITGGGPSGANVLTF | medium-sized | TRBJ2-6 | TRBV19
CASSQDWRQGATGELFF | NA | TRBJ2-2 | TRBV4-3
CASSPAVGRLQETQYF | NA | TRBJ2-5 | TRBV5-5
CASSGGNTEAFF | NA | TRBJ1-1 | TRBV7-6